This T cell receptor beta chain stems from a study of shared clonotypes between healthy human individuals. In the study overall: Each donor contributed plates that comprised three CD4 naive, three CD4 memory, two CD8 naive and one CD8 memory. Whole-study findings and limits: Sample collection involved blood only; tissue repertoires are likely different. On the whole, naive subsets had larger estimated richness than memory subsets had.

In regard to this clone: Its antigen is unidentified.

The CDR3 sequence is 15 residues long. The V segment lost 4 bases and the J segment 4 bases; nucleotides outside the gene matches: 6. CDR1 and CDR2 (germline): SGDLS, YYNGEE. Naive-designated CD8 cells lacked CD45RO, were positively enriched for CCR7, and omitted terminally differentiated effector memory CD45RA+ cells. Only in-frame clones appear in the TCRdb table, and some are missing; sequencing was by immunoSEQ multiplex PCR. The sample has about 1.9 million clones; about 93% are singletons. The chain recombines TRBV9 with TRBJ2-3; 10 bases line up with TRBD2. Material: naive CD8+ T cells from PBMCs. The source is a man between 18 and 35 years old in good health. Some clones in this sample may be carry-over from other donors' samples. This CDR3 is CASSSSGRTADTQYF. CDR3 bases: TGTGCCAGCAGCAGTAGCGGGAGGACGGCAGATACGCAGTATTTT. Full variable domain (missing parts from reference TRBV9 and TRBJ2-3): DSGVTQTPKHLITATGQRVTLRCSPRSGDLSVYWYQQSLDQGLQFLIQYYNGEERAKGNILERFSAQQFPDLHSELNLSSLELGDSALYFCASSSSGRTADTQYFGPGTRLTVL.